The TCR beta chain under discussion was sequenced for a study of T-cell memory formation after mild COVID-19. Study-wide findings and caveats: The study found contracting CD4+ clones mainly in CM and EM and contracting CD8+ clones in EMRA.

Of note for this clonotype: Its specificity is not known.

CDR1 is LNHNV and CDR2 is YYDKDF in the germline V gene (reference sequence). The CDR3 has 12 amino acids. Trimming took off 5 bases at V and 7 bases at J, with 11 bases between the two ends. Amplification by 5'RACE using constant-segment primers produced TCR alpha and TCR beta cDNA libraries that carried sample barcodes and UMIs. TCRdb recomputed calls from the 5' RACE reads with MiXCR, one row per CDR3 protein. The profile shows fewer than 300,000 distinct CDR3 sequences, approximately 16% of them singletons. This clonotype originated in a man aged 18 to 29 who had mild COVID-19 (a few samples of this study predate the infection). Cell type and time point are not known. This chain joins TRBV15 and TRBJ1-2; tentatively, D is TRBD1 (6 bases). The sample was PBMCs or a T cell subset sorted from them (not recorded which). CDR3 protein: CATSPRGGGYTF. DNA for the CDR3: TGTGCCACCAGCCCTCGAGGGGGTGGCTACACCTTC.